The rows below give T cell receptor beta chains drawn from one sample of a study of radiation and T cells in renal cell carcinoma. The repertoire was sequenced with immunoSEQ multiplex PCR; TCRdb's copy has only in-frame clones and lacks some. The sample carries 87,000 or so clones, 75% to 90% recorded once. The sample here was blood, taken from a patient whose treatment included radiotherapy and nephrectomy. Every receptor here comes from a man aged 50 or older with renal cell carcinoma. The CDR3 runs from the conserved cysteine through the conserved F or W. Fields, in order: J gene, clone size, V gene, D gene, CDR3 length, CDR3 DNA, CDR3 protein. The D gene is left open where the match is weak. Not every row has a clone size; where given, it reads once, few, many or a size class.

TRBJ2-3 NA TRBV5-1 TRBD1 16 TGCGCCAGCAGCGAGGTCCTCGTGACAGGGGCAGATACGCAGTATTTT CASSEVLVTGADTQYF
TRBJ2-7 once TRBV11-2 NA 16 TGTGCCAGCAGCTCTCCCCGGGTAGCGCGGGTCTACGAGCAGTACTTC CASSSPRVARVYEQYF
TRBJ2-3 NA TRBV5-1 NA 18 TGCGCCAGCAGCTTCTCAGGGCGTAACCTCATAAGCACAGATACGCAGTATTTT CASSFSGRNLISTDTQYF
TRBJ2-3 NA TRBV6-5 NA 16 TGTGCCAGCAGTTACTCGACAGCTTCTAGCACAGATACGCAGTATTTT CASSYSTASSTDTQYF
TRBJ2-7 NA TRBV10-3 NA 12 TGTGCCATCAGCCAGGGAGGATACGAGCAGTACTTC CAISQGGYEQYF
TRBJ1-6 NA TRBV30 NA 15 TGTGCCTGGAGTGGGCAGGGTAGTTTTCATTCACCCCTCCACTTT CAWSGQGSFHSPLHF
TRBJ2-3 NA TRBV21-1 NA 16 TGTGCCAGCAGCAAAGCGGGGGCCGGTGGGACAGATACGCAGTATTTT CASSKAGAGGTDTQYF
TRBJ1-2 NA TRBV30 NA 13 TGTGCCTGGAGTGAAGGCGGGTACTATGGCTACACCTTC CAWSEGGYYGYTF
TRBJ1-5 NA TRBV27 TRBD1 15 TGTGCCAGCACGACGACAGGGGGTAGCAATCAGCCCCAGCATTTT CASTTTGGSNQPQHF
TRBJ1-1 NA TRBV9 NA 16 TGTGCCAGCAGCGTAGAGGAAGGGTTGGGGAACACTGAAGCTTTCTTT CASSVEEGLGNTEAFF
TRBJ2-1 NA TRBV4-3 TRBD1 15 TGCGCCAGCAGCCGTGGACAGGGGGGAGACAATGAGCAGTTCTTC CASSRGQGGDNEQFF
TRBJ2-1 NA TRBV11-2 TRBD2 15 TGTGCCAGCAGCGCGGCTAGCGGGAGTAGGGATGAGCAGTTCTTC CASSAASGSRDEQFF
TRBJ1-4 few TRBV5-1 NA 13 TGCGCCAGCAGCAGAAACAGGGCTGAAAAACTGTTTTTT CASSRNRAEKLFF
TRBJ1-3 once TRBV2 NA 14 TGTGCCAGCTGCCCGTCGGGGTCTGGAAACACCATATATTTT CASCPSGSGNTIYF